The clone carrying this T cell receptor (beta chain) has at least ten counts. The target antigen is unknown. TCRdb reprocessed the 5' RACE reads via MiXCR and lists one record per CDR3 protein. The table includes about 350,000 distinct CDR3 sequences, 11% detected once. J gave up 8 bases and V 1 base, and 1 base lay outside the gene matches. Germline V CDR1 and CDR2: DFQATT, SNEGSKA (reference sequence). The CDR3 loop spans 12 amino acids. This sample stems from a study of T cells after yellow fever vaccination. Study results and limitations: A minor fraction of clonotypes spanned both CD4 and CD8 compartments.

The clonotype was recovered from a man in his late teens or twenties who received the YFV17D yellow fever vaccine. Sequencing used PBMCs, obtained on the day of the first yellow fever vaccination. The chain is built from TRBV20-1 and TRBJ2-1, with TRBD2 identical over 8 bases. This chain's CDR3 is CSARVGGDEQFF. CDR3 DNA sequence: TGCAGTGCTAGAGTCGGGGGGGATGAGCAGTTCTTC.